This T cell receptor beta chain was retrieved from a study of metastatic and nonmetastatic thyroid tumors. Study as a whole: From malignant and benign thyroid patients, repertoires in blood and in tumor or nodule tissue were compared. Study-wide results and limits: Reportedly, malignant thyroid tumors had significantly higher TCR beta diversity than benign nodules, in blood and tumor.

This clone occurred many times. Its specificity is unknown. There were no patients who had received any treatment before thyroid surgery. The length of the CDR3 is 10 residues. Germline CDR1 reads SQVTM; CDR2 reads ANQGSEA. Trimming shortened V by 3 bases and J by 6 bases, and 4 bases separated the two germline ends. Authors' data handling: Clinicopathological groups differed in CDR3, with these differences serving to build a distant-metastasis classifier for papillary thyroid cancer. TCRdb reprocessed the PCR reads using MiXCR. It is TCRdb's table, rather than the study itself, that gives the V and J calls and clone size. The table has 27,000 or so clones, 20% to 30% seen once.

The V call is TRBV29-1, the J call TRBJ2-3; no firm D call. The TCR sequence derives from a female donor with papillary thyroid cancer or a benign thyroid nodule (not recorded which). Some clones in this sample may be carry-over from other donors' samples. The specimen was blood. The CDR3 is CSVDRDTQYF. CDR3 bases: TGCAGCGTTGACAGGGATACGCAGTATTTT.